This passage covers 12 T cell receptor beta chains from one sample sequenced in a study of T-cell reconstitution after alpha-beta-depleted transplantation in children. During its preparation, the TCRbeta library received unique molecular identifiers. TCRdb fed the PCR reads into MiXCR, producing one record per CDR3 protein. The table records 200,000 to 300,000 distinct CDR3 sequences, about 12% of them present only once. The material was PBMCs from the stem cell graft donor, obtained from the stem cell graft. These receptors came from a human donor who donated a stem cell graft to a child with acute lymphoblastic leukemia.

The sample holds many counts of this clonotype. The genes are TRBV29-1 and TRBJ2-2, with D perhaps TRBD1 (5 bases). Germline CDR1 is SQVTM and CDR2 is ANQGSEA. Trimming removed 6 bases at V and 2 bases at J, with 13 bases between. There are 14 residues in the CDR3. The DNA of the CDR3 is TGCAGCGTCTTACGACAGAAAAACACCGGGGAGCTGTTTTTT. Protein: CSVLRQKNTGELFF.

This clonotype came up many times. CDR3 in amino acids: CATTRVRGGKSNTGELFF. DNA for the CDR3: TGTGCCACGACCAGAGTTCGGGGGGGTAAATCGAACACCGGGGAGCTGTTTTTT. The rearrangement uses TRBV15 and TRBJ2-2; TRBD2 aligns across 8 bases. The CDR3 covers 18 residues. V lost 9 bases and J lost 0; bases outside the gene matches: 15. Per the germline V gene, CDR1 is LNHNV and CDR2 is YYDKDF (reference sequence). Together with reference TRBV15 and TRBJ2-2, the CDR3 gives the full variable domain: DAMVIQNPRYQVTQFGKPVTLSCSQTLNHNVMYWYQQKSSQAPKLLFHYYDKDFNNEADTPDNFQSRRPNTSFCFLDIRSPGLGDTAMYLCATTRVRGGKSNTGELFFGEGSRLTVL.

This clonotype was seen ten or more times. This chain's CDR3 is CSVTSQDIQYF. The CDR3 DNA follows: TGCAGCGTGACGAGTCAAGACATTCAGTACTTC. The chain uses TRBV29-1 and TRBJ2-4; the D is unclear. The germline V and J ends were trimmed by 6 bases and 8 bases, with 11 bases remaining between them. The CDR3 spans 11 residues. Germline V CDR1 and CDR2: SQVTM, ANQGSEA. The whole variable domain, filled in from reference TRBV29-1 and TRBJ2-4, reads SAVISQKPSRDICQRGTSLTIQCQVDSQVTMMFWYRQQPGQSLTLIATANQGSEATYESGFVIDKFPISRPNLTFSTLTVSNMSPEDSSIYLCSVTSQDIQYFGAGTRLSVL.

This clonotype was counted at least ten times. This chain uses TRBV6-5 with TRBJ1-4; weak D call: TRBD1 (6 bases). CDR1 is MNHEY, CDR2 SVGAGI, per germline. The CDR3 is 14 residues long. Trimming pared 4 bases from V and 4 bases from J, leaving 10 bases between. DNA of the CDR3: TGTGCCAGCAGTTTGAACAGGGTTAATGAAAAACTGTTTTTT. Its translation is CASSLNRVNEKLFF.

This clonotype was detected many times. This chain uses TRBV4-2 with TRBJ2-3; D gene ambiguous. The CDR3 extends over 13 amino acids. The V end was cut by 4 bases, the J end by 4 bases, with 9 bases between. CDR1 and CDR2 from the germline V gene are LGHNA and YNFKEQ. The CDR3 is CASSLGVADTQYF. In DNA, the CDR3 is TGTGCCAGCAGCCTTGGAGTTGCAGATACGCAGTATTTT.

V gene TRBV5-1 combines with J gene TRBJ2-3; 7 nucleotides line up with TRBD1. V trimming: 0 bases; J trimming: 2 bases; junction bases outside the gene matches: 6. The CDR3 totals 16 residues. CDR1 is SGHRS and CDR2 is YFSETQ in the germline V gene. The DNA for the CDR3 is TGCGCCAGCAGCTTGGGGACAGGACCTATCACAGATACGCAGTATTTT. Translating gives CASSLGTGPITDTQYF.

In its sample, this clonotype was seen a few times. The chain joins TRBV7-9 to TRBJ2-3; D is unresolved. Trimming removed 3 bases at V and 3 bases at J, with 10 bases between. The CDR3 has 14 amino acids. Germline assignment: CDR1 SEHNR and CDR2 FQNEAQ (reference sequence). The CDR3 reads CASSFIWGTDTQYF. In nucleotides, the CDR3 is TGTGCCAGCAGCTTCATCTGGGGTACAGATACGCAGTATTTT. Together with reference TRBV7-9 and TRBJ2-3, the CDR3 gives the full variable domain: DTGVSQNPRHKITKRGQNVTFRCDPISEHNRLYWYRQTLGQGPEFLTYFQNEAQLEKSRLLSDRFSAERPKGSFSTLEIQRTEQGDSAMYLCASSFIWGTDTQYFGPGTRLTVL.

This clonotype was seen many times. V and J are TRBV5-1 and TRBJ2-2, with D perhaps matching TRBD2 (7 bases). The CDR3 has 15 amino acids. In germline, CDR1 is SGHRS, CDR2 YFSETQ. Trimming left V 5 bases short and J 0 bases short, with 11 bases between. The CDR3 sequence is CASRTGGSNTGELFF. The CDR3 nucleotides read TGCGCCAGCAGGACGGGGGGCTCGAACACCGGGGAGCTGTTTTTT. The complete variable domain, with remaining parts taken from reference TRBV5-1 and TRBJ2-2, reads KAGVTQTPRYLIKTRGQQVTLSCSPISGHRSVSWYQQTPGQGLQFLFEYFSETQRNKGNFPGRFSGRQFSNSRSEMNVSTLELGDSALYLCASRTGGSNTGELFFGEGSRLTVL.

This rearrangement joins TRBV2 to TRBJ2-2; D call uncertain. This CDR3 is built from 12 residues. CDR1 and CDR2 from the germline V gene are SNHLY and FYNNEI. The V gene lost 2 bases and the J gene lost 8 bases, with 6 bases spanning the gap. CDR3 DNA: TGTGCCAGCAGTGAATTCAAGGGGGAGCTGTTTTTT. This translates into CASSEFKGELFF.

In its sample, this clonotype was seen many times. The genes are TRBV6-2 or TRBV6-3 and TRBJ2-5, with 10 bases matching TRBD1. The CDR3 sequence is 16 residues long. V trimming: 4 bases; J trimming: 5 bases; junction bases outside the gene matches: 10. CDR1 and CDR2 from the germline V gene are MNHEY and SVGEGT. This chain's CDR3 is CASSSGTGARQETQYF. CDR3 coding DNA: TGTGCCAGCAGTTCCGGGACAGGGGCCCGCCAGGAGACCCAGTACTTC.

This clonotype has ten or more counts. The chain is built from TRBV6-1 and TRBJ2-7; 8 bases are a match to TRBD1. The germline CDR1 and CDR2 sequences are MNHNS and SASEGT. The CDR3 is 14 residues long. V trimming: 5 bases; J trimming: 2 bases; junction bases outside the gene matches: 5. CDR3 DNA sequence: TGTGCCAGCAGTAGCTGGACAGGGCCCTACGAGCAGTACTTC. It is translated as CASSSWTGPYEQYF.

This clonotype occurred a few times. The chain couples TRBV7-2 to TRBJ2-5, with D possibly called TRBD1 or TRBD2 (6 bases each). CDR1 and CDR2 (germline): SGHTA, FQGNSA. V shed 3 bases and J shed 1 base, with 18 bases lying between them. CDR3 length: 17 amino acids. Here the CDR3 reads CASSLGGVSRGQETQYF. As DNA, the CDR3 is TGTGCCAGCAGCTTGGGGGGCGTCTCCCGGGGCCAAGAGACCCAGTACTTC.